Included here is one T cell receptor beta chain sequence, with context. The antigen is not known. The data were taken from a study of OX40 agonist ivuxolimab in advanced cancers. About the research overall: Dose-escalation patients suffered from hepatocellular carcinoma, melanoma, renal cell or head and neck cancer.

General study results and limits: CD4+ and CD8+ blood T cells expanded clonally by week 6 at 0.1 to 3.0 mg/kg.

Germline CDR1 reads LNHDA; CDR2 reads SQIVND (reference sequence). The trim removed 3 bases at V and 6 bases at J, leaving 2 bases unmatched. CDR3 length: 14 residues. The method was immunoSEQ multiplex PCR; TCRdb's version includes in-frame clones alone and lacks a portion of them. This table has tens of thousands of clones, approximately 86% appearing once. The TCR comes from an adult with an advanced solid tumor such as melanoma, head and neck, liver or kidney cancer. The source material was CD4+ or CD8+ T cells sorted from blood, sampled in a trial of the OX40 agonist ivuxolimab. The gene calls are TRBV19 and TRBJ2-1, with 10 bases matching TRBD2. CDR3 residues: CASSITSGANEQFF. CDR3 nucleotides: TGTGCCAGTAGTATTACTAGCGGGGCCAATGAGCAGTTCTTC.